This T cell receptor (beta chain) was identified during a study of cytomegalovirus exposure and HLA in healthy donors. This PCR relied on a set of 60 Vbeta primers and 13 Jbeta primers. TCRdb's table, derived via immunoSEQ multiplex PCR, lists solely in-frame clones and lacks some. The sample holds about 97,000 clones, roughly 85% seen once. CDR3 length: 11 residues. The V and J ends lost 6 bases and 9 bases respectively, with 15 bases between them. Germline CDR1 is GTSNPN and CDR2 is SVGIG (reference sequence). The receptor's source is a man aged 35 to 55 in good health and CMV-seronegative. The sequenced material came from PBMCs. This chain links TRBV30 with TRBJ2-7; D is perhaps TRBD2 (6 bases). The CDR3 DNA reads TGTGCCTGCTCCGGGGGATCAGGGCAGTACTTC. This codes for CACSGGSGQYF.